A single sample is the source of the 30 T cell receptor beta chains below, sequenced in a study of identical twins. TCRdb recomputed calls from the 5' RACE reads with MiXCR, one row per CDR3 protein. The sample has some 440,000 distinct CDR3 sequences, approximately 24% seen once. The sample was also reused in another study, on T cells expressing NK-cell markers.

The sample consisted of CD4+ T cells sorted from blood. All receptors come from a woman between 18 and 30 years old in good health.

This clonotype was counted only a few times. The rearrangement uses TRBV12-3 or TRBV12-4 and TRBJ2-1, with 8 nucleotides matching TRBD2. V lost 8 bases to trimming and J lost 5 bases; unmatched junction nucleotides: 8. CDR3 length equals 14 residues. CDR3 amino acids: CASWGRGVDNEQFF. The CDR3 region has the DNA TGTGCCAGCTGGGGGCGGGGGGTTGACAATGAGCAGTTCTTC.

This clonotype was counted a few times. This sequence joins TRBV5-6 and TRBJ1-6; D not resolved. Between the trimmed V and J ends, which lost 0 bases and 7 bases, there was a span of 11 bases. Germline V gene lookup returns CDR1 SGHDT and CDR2 YYEEEE. The CDR3 covers 15 residues. The DNA of the CDR3 is TGTGCCAGCAGCTTGGGGACTCCTAGGAATTCACCCCTCCACTTT. This gives the protein CASSLGTPRNSPLHF.

This clonotype was found a few times. This chain joins TRBV7-2 and TRBJ2-1; 8 positions agree with TRBD2. Germline CDR1 is SGHTA and CDR2 is FQGNSA. V was clipped by 2 bases and J by 4 bases; unmatched bases: 7. This CDR3 has 16 amino acids. The CDR3 nucleotides read TGTGCCAGCAGCTTAACCCCGGGACTAGTTTACAATGAGCAGTTCTTC. It yields the protein CASSLTPGLVYNEQFF.

The rearrangement uses TRBV3-1 and TRBJ1-3; D gene ambiguous. Germline V gene sequence: CDR1 LGHDT, CDR2 YNNKEL (reference sequence). Trimming removed 8 bases at V and 0 bases at J, with 8 bases between. The CDR3 has 13 amino acids. The CDR3 DNA reads as TGTGCCAGCCGGCAGGCCTCTGGAAACACCATATATTTT. Translation: CASRQASGNTIYF. The variable domain in full, completed from reference TRBV3-1 and TRBJ1-3, reads DTAVSQTPKYLVTQMGNDKSIKCEQNLGHDTMYWYKQDSKKFLKIMFSYNNKELIINETVPNRFSPKSPDKAHLNLHINSLELGDSAVYFCASRQASGNTIYFGEGSWLTVV.

This clonotype occurred a few times. This sequence joins TRBV3-1 and TRBJ2-7; D uncertain. Germline CDR1 reads LGHDT; CDR2 reads YNNKEL (reference sequence). Trimming left V 2 bases short and J 5 bases short, with 7 bases between. The CDR3 is 12 amino acids. CDR3 nucleotides: TGTGCCAGCAGCCAACTGTCACACGAGCAGTACTTC. Amino acids: CASSQLSHEQYF.

A few counts support this clonotype. The chain carries TRBV12-5 and TRBJ2-3; D is unresolved. CDR3 length: 13 residues. Germline V lookup: CDR1 LGHNT, CDR2 FRNRAP. V gave up 7 bases and J gave up 2 bases, with 10 bases separating them. As DNA, the CDR3 is TGTGCTAGTGTTAAGACGGACACAGATACGCAGTATTTT. Amino acids: CASVKTDTDTQYF.

The chain carries TRBV6-2 or TRBV6-3 and TRBJ2-5; 13 bases match TRBD2. Losses at the gene ends were 5 bases for V and 5 bases for J; bases not matched to a gene: 5. CDR3 length: 15 amino acids. Germline CDR1 is MNHEY and CDR2 is SVGEGT. CDR3 sequence: CASSNPTSGRETQYF. DNA for the CDR3: TGTGCCAGCAGTAACCCGACTAGCGGGAGGGAGACCCAGTACTTC.

The V gene is TRBV6-6, the J gene TRBJ2-3, with D unresolved. Trimming pared 8 bases from V and 6 bases from J, leaving 12 bases between. CDR1 and CDR2 (germline): MNHNY, SVGAGI (reference sequence). The CDR3 has 12 residues. The CDR3 nucleotides are TGTGCCAGCTCTTTCAGCGAGGATACGCAGTATTTT. This gives the protein CASSFSEDTQYF.

The chain links TRBV20-1 to TRBJ2-1; D may be TRBD1 or TRBD2 (6 bases each). Trimming took off 6 bases at V and 9 bases at J, with 27 bases between the two ends. This CDR3 has 16 residues. The germline V gene encodes CDR1 DFQATT and CDR2 SNEGSKA (reference sequence). The CDR3 region is CSAHATGGLRLGEQFF. The CDR3 nucleotides read TGCAGTGCCCATGCCACCGGGGGCCTCCGGTTAGGTGAGCAGTTCTTC.

This clonotype was seen repeatedly, ten times or more. The rearrangement joins TRBV4-3 to TRBJ2-1; D is possibly TRBD2 (6 bases). V lost 0 bases, J lost 0 bases, and 18 bases lay in between. The CDR3 spans 19 residues. Germline V lookup: CDR1 LGHNA, CDR2 YSLEER. CDR3 loop: CASSQDFAITGLSYNEQFF. CDR3 coding DNA: TGCGCCAGCAGCCAAGATTTCGCCATAACGGGACTCTCCTACAATGAGCAGTTCTTC.

This clonotype was observed at least ten times. The J gene is TRBJ2-7, the V gene TRBV12-3 or TRBV12-4; D is perhaps TRBD2 (6 bases). The CDR3 covers 14 residues. Trimming pared 6 bases from V and 3 bases from J, leaving 15 bases between. DNA for the CDR3: TGTGCCAGCAGCCCTGACGGGGGATTCTACGAGCAGTACTTC. The encoded protein is CASSPDGGFYEQYF.

The chain combines TRBV20-1 with TRBJ2-3; D possibly corresponds to TRBD1 (6 bases). The germline gives CDR1 DFQATT, CDR2 SNEGSKA (reference sequence). The CDR3 is 15 residues long. V shed 2 bases and J shed 2 bases, with 14 bases lying between them. CDR3 sequence: CSARILGQNTDTQYF. In DNA form, the CDR3 reads TGCAGTGCTAGAATCTTAGGACAGAACACAGATACGCAGTATTTT.

The rearrangement links TRBV29-1 to TRBJ2-2; 11 nucleotides match TRBD1. Germline trimming cut 5 bases from V and 8 bases from J; bases unmatched to any gene: 4. The CDR3 totals 13 residues. The germline gives CDR1 SQVTM, CDR2 ANQGSEA. This CDR3 reads CSVQGQGVGELFF. Written as DNA, the CDR3 is TGCAGCGTTCAGGGACAGGGGGTGGGGGAGCTGTTTTTT.

The chain combines TRBV20-1 with TRBJ2-1; D is undetermined. CDR1 and CDR2 (germline): DFQATT, SNEGSKA (reference sequence). The CDR3 is 13 residues long. Trimming pared 6 bases from V and 9 bases from J, leaving 18 bases between. The CDR3 DNA reads as TGCAGTGCCGTGGGCTATAGGGATGGTGAGCAGTTCTTC. Protein product: CSAVGYRDGEQFF.

This clonotype has more than one count but fewer than ten. V gene TRBV15 combines with J gene TRBJ2-7; 9 bases match TRBD2. The CDR3 has 16 residues. The ends lost 2 bases at V and 5 bases at J; junction bases unmatched: 10. Looked up from germline, CDR1 is LNHNV and CDR2 is YYDKDF (reference sequence). CDR3 region: CATSRNRLADFHEQYF. The CDR3 bases are TGTGCCACCAGCAGAAACCGACTAGCGGACTTTCACGAGCAGTACTTC.

This clonotype was seen a few times. The chain combines TRBV20-1 with TRBJ1-2; D perhaps matches TRBD1 (5 bases). CDR1 and CDR2 (germline): DFQATT, SNEGSKA (reference sequence). V dropped 6 bases and J dropped 3 bases, with 14 bases sitting between them. The CDR3 contains 13 residues. The CDR3 region is CSASRDGDYGYTF. For the CDR3, the DNA is TGCAGTGCATCCCGGGACGGAGACTATGGCTACACCTTC.

This clonotype was seen a few times. The rearrangement uses TRBV5-1 and TRBJ2-3, with D maybe TRBD1 (5 bases). CDR1 and CDR2 (germline): SGHRS, YFSETQ. The germline V and J ends were trimmed by 2 bases and 6 bases, with 7 bases remaining between them. The CDR3 runs to 12 residues. CDR3 residues: CASSLQVDTQYF. CDR3 nucleotides: TGCGCCAGCAGCTTACAGGTTGATACGCAGTATTTT. The complete variable domain, with remaining parts taken from reference TRBV5-1 and TRBJ2-3, reads KAGVTQTPRYLIKTRGQQVTLSCSPISGHRSVSWYQQTPGQGLQFLFEYFSETQRNKGNFPGRFSGRQFSNSRSEMNVSTLELGDSALYLCASSLQVDTQYFGPGTRLTVL.

This clonotype has just a few counts. The chain employs TRBV20-1 and TRBJ1-2; TRBD1 aligns across 11 bases. The CDR3 is made up of 14 amino acids. V gave up 7 bases and J gave up 4 bases; unmatched junction bases: 8. Germline V gene sequence: CDR1 DFQATT, CDR2 SNEGSKA (reference sequence). The chain's CDR3 is CSVAGTGGSYGYTF. The CDR3 nucleotides read TGCAGTGTTGCCGGGACAGGGGGTAGCTATGGCTACACCTTC.

This clonotype was seen only a few times. The chain employs TRBV20-1 and TRBJ2-1; perhaps TRBD2 as D (6 bases). This CDR3 region has 12 residues. Trimming took off 6 bases at V and 6 bases at J, with 12 bases between the two ends. CDR1 DFQATT and CDR2 SNEGSKA come from the germline V gene (reference sequence). The chain's CDR3 is CSAGGVPNEQFF. DNA of the CDR3: TGCAGTGCCGGAGGGGTACCCAATGAGCAGTTCTTC.

This clonotype has a handful of counts. The V call is TRBV23-1, the J call TRBJ2-1, with 11 bases that match TRBD1. TRBV23-1 is filed as an ORF, its function uncertain. J gave up 6 bases and V 2 bases, and 12 bases lay outside the gene matches. CDR3 length equals 18 residues. DNA for the CDR3: TGCGCCAGCAGTCAAGGAGGACAGGGGGCGTCGGTAGGCAATGAGCAGTTCTTC. Translated, it gives CASSQGGQGASVGNEQFF.

The chain couples TRBV6-1 to TRBJ2-7, with D perhaps TRBD1 (5 bases). The germline V gene encodes CDR1 MNHNS and CDR2 SASEGT. This CDR3 region has 12 residues. V lost 6 bases and J 4 bases, leaving 10 bases between the germline ends. For the CDR3, the DNA is TGTGCCAGCAGCCACTCAGGGTACGAGCAGTACTTC. Translated, it gives CASSHSGYEQYF.

This rearrangement joins TRBV5-1 to TRBJ2-2; perhaps D is TRBD1 or TRBD2 (5 bases each). V gave up 5 bases and J gave up 3 bases, with 11 bases separating them. CDR3 length equals 14 residues. Germline loops: CDR1 SGHRS, CDR2 YFSETQ. The CDR3 here is CASSEGSYTGELFF. The CDR3 region has the DNA TGCGCCAGCAGTGAGGGGAGCTACACCGGGGAGCTGTTTTTT.

A few counts support this clonotype. The gene calls are TRBV5-1 and TRBJ2-1, with D hard to call. V gave up 0 bases and J gave up 5 bases, with 6 bases separating them. Germline loops: CDR1 SGHRS, CDR2 YFSETQ. CDR3 length: 13 amino acids. The CDR3 region is CASSLAMDNEQFF. In DNA, the CDR3 is TGCGCCAGCAGCTTGGCGATGGACAATGAGCAGTTCTTC.

This chain joins TRBV6-2 or TRBV6-3 and TRBJ2-1; 7 bases are a match to TRBD2. Looked up from germline, CDR1 is MNHEY and CDR2 is SVGEGT. The J segment lost 4 bases and the V segment lost 6 bases, leaving 9 bases of the junction unmatched. The CDR3 runs to 15 residues. The CDR3 DNA follows: TGTGCCAGCAGCGCCCGGGCTAGCGGTTACAATGAGCAGTTCTTC. This gives the protein CASSARASGYNEQFF.

The chain combines TRBV12-3 or TRBV12-4 with TRBJ2-7; D is possibly TRBD1 (6 bases). Trimming took 1 base from V and 1 from J, leaving 17 bases between them. The CDR3 totals 17 residues. CDR3 DNA sequence: TGTGCCAGCAGTTTAGAAGTGCGACAGGACCTATCCTACGAGCAGTACTTC. It translates to CASSLEVRQDLSYEQYF.

J is TRBJ2-5 and V is TRBV27, with unresolved D. CDR1 and CDR2 (germline): MNHEY, SMNVEV (reference sequence). The CDR3 length is 15 residues. V lost 2 bases, J lost 7 bases, and 17 bases lay in between. DNA of the CDR3: TGTGCCAGCAGTTTACAGCCGAGTGGATTGGGGACCCAGTACTTC. It encodes CASSLQPSGLGTQYF.

This clonotype showed up many times. The V gene is TRBV5-4, the J gene TRBJ2-3; possible D gene TRBD2, 5 bases. Germline lookup yields CDR1 SGHNT and CDR2 YYREEE (reference sequence). V was pared by 5 bases and J by 8 bases, with 15 bases between. The CDR3 extends over 13 amino acids. CDR3 sequence (DNA): TGTGCCAGCAGGATAGGGAGCGAAGCTACGCAGTATTTT. Translating it yields CASRIGSEATQYF.

The CDR3 bases are TGTGCCAGCAGTGATTCTCCGGTCTACTCCTACAATGAGCAGTTCTTC. Residues: CASSDSPVYSYNEQFF. The chain uses TRBV6-1 and TRBJ2-1, with unresolved D. Per the germline V gene, CDR1 is MNHNS and CDR2 is SASEGT. The CDR3 sequence is 16 residues long. V lost 3 bases, J lost 0 bases, and 12 bases lay in between.

This clonotype was seen ten or more times. V is TRBV11-2 and J is TRBJ1-6, with TRBD1 as a possible D gene (6 bases). Trimming shortened V by 2 bases and J by 7 bases, and 15 bases separated the two germline ends. From germline, CDR1 is SGHAT and CDR2 FQNNGV. The CDR3 length is 16 residues. The CDR3 coding sequence is TGTGCCAGCAGCTTACAAGCAGGGGCCCCGAATTCACCCCTCCACTTT. It yields the protein CASSLQAGAPNSPLHF.

This clonotype was seen ten or more times. J is TRBJ2-2 and V is TRBV12-3 or TRBV12-4; D might be TRBD2 (6 bases). Trimming removed 5 bases at V and 5 bases at J, with 18 bases between. This CDR3 is built from 16 residues. The DNA for the CDR3 is TGTGCCAGCAGTCCCTACTGGCGGGAATCAACCGGGGAGCTGTTTTTT. Translated: CASSPYWRESTGELFF.